These 21 T cell receptor beta chains originate from one sample sequenced in a study of blood T cell repertoires in COVID-19 (dated by TCRdb to the early 2020s). Libraries came from the immunoSEQ multiplex PCR assay. TCRdb's version of the immuneACCESS table is confined to in-frame rearrangements and falls short of the full clone set. An unresolved V gene accounts for under half of the shortfall where checked; the remainder is of unknown origin. The sample includes around 300,000 clones, with 89% observed a single time. Almost 9.5% of the sample goes to the ten largest clones. The sample consisted of PBMCs or T cells enriched from blood (not recorded which). The receptors derive from a woman aged 25 to 39 who had recovered from COVID-19.

The chain employs TRBV29-1 and TRBJ2-3; 8 bases fit TRBD2. Losses at the gene ends were 7 bases for V and 5 bases for J; bases not matched to a gene: 20. Germline V gene sequence: CDR1 SQVTM, CDR2 ANQGSEA. The CDR3 has 17 amino acids. The CDR3 DNA follows: TGCAGCGCTTGGGCCTCGAGAGCGGGAGAAGTTCGAGATACGCAGTATTTT. Translation: CSAWASRAGEVRDTQYF.

Only one count was recorded for this clone. The chain uses TRBV18 and TRBJ1-1, with 7 bases matching TRBD1. CDR1 and CDR2 (germline): KGHSH, LQKENI. The V and J ends lost 4 bases and 0 bases, in that order; junction bases with no gene match: 2. The CDR3 runs to 14 residues. In nucleotides, the CDR3 is TGTGCCAGCTCACTCGGACAGGTGAACACTGAAGCTTTCTTT. Translated: CASSLGQVNTEAFF.

The chain recombines TRBV4-3 with TRBJ1-2; D is undetermined. The CDR3 length is 15 residues. Germline-derived CDR1 and CDR2 are LGHNA and YSLEER. V gave up 3 bases and J gave up 3 bases, with 14 bases separating them. The CDR3 DNA reads as TGCGCCAGCAGCCAGAAGAATCTCGCGGACTATGGCTACACCTTC. Translated: CASSQKNLADYGYTF.

The V gene is TRBV4-1, the J gene TRBJ2-2; tentative D call: TRBD2 (5 bases). V was pared by 3 bases and J by 1 base, with 15 bases between. This CDR3 spans 17 amino acids. The V gene's germline CDR1 is MGHRA and CDR2 YSYEKL. The CDR3 is CASSQTMKQMNTGELFF. CDR3 coding DNA: TGCGCCAGCAGCCAGACTATGAAACAGATGAACACCGGGGAGCTGTTTTTT.

This clone was picked up one time. V is TRBV2 and J is TRBJ1-6, with TRBD1 as a possible D gene (6 bases). Germline CDR1 is SNHLY and CDR2 is FYNNEI. CDR3 length: 17 residues. Trimming took 1 base from V and 5 from J, leaving 15 bases between them. The CDR3 DNA sequence: TGTGCCAGCAGTGAAGGACGATCAGGACAGCATAATTCACCCCTCCACTTT. It yields the protein CASSEGRSGQHNSPLHF.

The chain couples TRBV2 to TRBJ1-1, with D perhaps matching TRBD1 (5 bases). The CDR3 is 15 amino acids. V was clipped by 4 bases and J by 0 bases, with 12 bases between them. CDR1 SNHLY and CDR2 FYNNEI come from the germline V gene. This chain's CDR3 is CASSGLTVMNTEAFF. The CDR3 DNA sequence: TGTGCCAGCAGTGGACTGACAGTTATGAACACTGAAGCTTTCTTT.

This chain links TRBV10-3 with TRBJ2-5; 8 nucleotides line up with TRBD2. The CDR3 has 16 amino acids. CDR1 is ENHRY, CDR2 SYGVKD, per germline. The V segment lost 3 bases and the J segment 1 base; nucleotides outside the gene matches: 7. CDR3 coding DNA: TGTGCCATCAGTGACCCTCTACTAGCGGTCCAAGAGACCCAGTACTTC. As protein: CAISDPLLAVQETQYF.

This chain connects TRBV10-2 to TRBJ1-2; D unclear. Trimming removed 6 bases at V and 2 bases at J, with 10 bases between. The CDR3 totals 13 residues. Germline V CDR1 and CDR2: WSHSY, SAAADI. The CDR3 nucleotides read TGCGCCAGCAGCGAGCAGCGAAACTATGGCTACACCTTC. Amino acid sequence: CASSEQRNYGYTF.

This clone was counted only a few times. The gene calls are TRBV4-1 and TRBJ2-3; TRBD2 aligns across 10 bases. V trimming: 1 base; J trimming: 4 bases; junction bases outside the gene matches: 17. The length of the CDR3 is 20 residues. Per the germline V gene, CDR1 is MGHRA and CDR2 is YSYEKL. CDR3 DNA sequence: TGCGCCAGCAGCCAAGCTAAAGGCCTAGCGGGAGTCCCTAACCCAGATACGCAGTATTTT. Its translation is CASSQAKGLAGVPNPDTQYF.

CDR3 in DNA: TGTGCCAGCAGTGCGGGGGGGGCCAGCACCCTCCACTTT. Residues: CASSAGGASTLHF. The V call is TRBV28, the J call TRBJ1-6, with a possible D match to TRBD1 (6 bases). Trimming cost V 5 bases and J 14 bases, with 16 bases left between them. This CDR3 spans 13 amino acids. CDR1 and CDR2 (germline): MDHEN, SYDVKM.

The rearrangement links TRBV7-9 to TRBJ2-3; 7 nucleotides line up with TRBD2. With V trimmed by 3 bases and J by 2 bases, 11 bases remained unmatched. This CDR3 region has 17 residues. Germline assignment: CDR1 SEHNR and CDR2 FQNEAQ (reference sequence). The CDR3 here is CASSFNSVGGTTDTQYF. CDR3 sequence (DNA): TGTGCCAGCAGCTTTAATAGCGTGGGAGGGACCACAGATACGCAGTATTTT.

Concerning this clone: At the DNA level, this CDR3 is encoded by other sequences in the same sample as well. The genes are TRBV12-3 or TRBV12-4 and TRBJ2-7; 7 bases match TRBD2. This CDR3 region has 13 residues. After removal of 5 bases from V and 2 bases from J, the junction contained 3 bases not matched to a gene. DNA for the CDR3: TGTGCCAGCAGTCCCGGACTAGCCTACGAGCAGTACTTC. It yields the protein CASSPGLAYEQYF.

This clone appeared a few times. The same CDR3 also results from other DNA sequences found in this sample. The chain couples TRBV28 to TRBJ1-3, with TRBD1 as a possible D gene (5 bases). V lost 6 bases and J 1 base, leaving 7 bases between the germline ends. Germline V gives CDR1 MDHEN, CDR2 SYDVKM. The CDR3 extends over 13 amino acids. The DNA of the CDR3 is TGTGCCAGCAGCAGGGATTCTGGAAACACCATATATTTT. Its translation: CASSRDSGNTIYF.

The rearrangement links TRBV5-5 to TRBJ1-6; D is undetermined. The CDR3 runs 15 residues. The germline V gene has CDR1 SGHKS and CDR2 YYEKEE (reference sequence). V shed 3 bases and J shed 1 base, with 8 bases lying between them. CDR3 DNA sequence: TGTGCCAGCAGCTGGAGGGTATCCTATAATTCACCCCTCCACTTT. Translated, it gives CASSWRVSYNSPLHF. Looking up the rest from reference TRBV5-5 and TRBJ1-6 gives the full variable domain: DAGVTQSPTHLIKTRGQQVTLRCSPISGHKSVSWYQQVLGQGPQFIFQYYEKEERGRGNFPDRFSARQFPNYSSELNVNALLLGDSALYLCASSWRVSYNSPLHFGNGTRLTVT.

The J gene is TRBJ2-1, the V gene TRBV28, with a tentative D call TRBD2 (6 bases). Deletions cut 5 bases from V and 4 bases from J, with 18 bases between. CDR3 length: 16 residues. Germline loops: CDR1 MDHEN, CDR2 SYDVKM. CDR3 DNA: TGTGCCAGCAGTCCTCGAGGGAGGAGGGTATACAATGAGCAGTTCTTC. This gives the protein CASSPRGRRVYNEQFF.

The V call is TRBV20-1, the J call TRBJ1-2, with D perhaps matching TRBD1 (5 bases). The CDR3 contains 15 residues. Germline V lookup: CDR1 DFQATT, CDR2 SNEGSKA (reference sequence). V was cut by 3 bases and J by 6 bases, with 20 bases left in between. The DNA of the CDR3 is TGCAGTGCTAGTCCCCTCTCGTGGGGCTGGAATGGCTACACCTTC. Its translation: CSASPLSWGWNGYTF.

This chain uses TRBV5-6 with TRBJ1-5, with D possibly matching TRBD1 (5 bases). Germline V gene sequence: CDR1 SGHDT, CDR2 YYEEEE. CDR3 size: 15 residues. V was clipped by 3 bases and J by 9 bases, with 19 bases between them. Here the CDR3 DNA reads TGTGCCAGCAGCTCATTTCAGGAGGGGTTATCGCCCCAGCATTTT. It specifies CASSSFQEGLSPQHF.

The chain uses TRBV19 and TRBJ2-7; perhaps TRBD1 as D (6 bases). The CDR3 has 14 residues. V shed 5 bases and J shed 6 bases, with 17 bases lying between them. Germline V lookup: CDR1 LNHDA, CDR2 SQIVND (reference sequence). CDR3 coding DNA: TGTGCCAGTAGTTCTCGACAGGTTGGGGTCGAGCAGTACTTC. Residues: CASSSRQVGVEQYF.

This clone appeared a single time. CDR3 in amino acids: CASSLMQGGQPQHF. For the CDR3, the DNA is TGTGCCAGCAGTTTAATGCAGGGAGGTCAGCCCCAGCATTTT. The chain has TRBV28 and TRBJ1-5; a weak D match, TRBD1 (5 bases). CDR1 MDHEN and CDR2 SYDVKM come from the germline V gene. V gave up 2 bases and J gave up 6 bases, with 11 bases separating them. This CDR3 spans 14 amino acids.

The chain combines TRBV5-1 with TRBJ1-6; 7 bases fit TRBD1. After removal of 5 bases from V and 7 bases from J, the junction contained 6 bases not matched to a gene. CDR1 and CDR2 (germline): SGHRS, YFSETQ. CDR3 length: 14 residues. CDR3 DNA sequence: TGCGCCAGCAGGGAGGGGGCAAGGAATTCACCCCTCCACTTT. This sequence encodes CASREGARNSPLHF.

This chain links TRBV19 with TRBJ1-5, with D unclear. V was pared by 3 bases and J by 1 base, with 13 bases between. CDR3 length: 16 amino acids. CDR1 LNHDA and CDR2 SQIVND come from the germline V gene (reference sequence). In DNA form, the CDR3 reads TGTGCCAGTAGTATCCCCCCAGGATACAGCAATCAGCCCCAGCATTTT. Translating it yields CASSIPPGYSNQPQHF.